This T cell receptor beta chain was captured in a study of cytomegalovirus exposure and HLA in healthy donors. V trimming: 5 bases; J trimming: 1 base; junction bases outside the gene matches: 7. The CDR3 is 15 amino acids. Germline assignment: CDR1 WSHSY and CDR2 SAAADI. In the PCR, 60 Vbeta and 13 Jbeta primers were used. The protocol was immunoSEQ multiplex PCR, while the TCRdb copy is restricted to in-frame clones and leaves out a portion. The sample consists of approximately 190,000 clones, 70% to 85% of them appearing once. The sample taken for sequencing was PBMCs. The rearrangement links TRBV10-2 to TRBJ2-7, with 8 bases matching TRBD2. The receptor's source is a middle-aged man in good health and CMV-seropositive. Here the CDR3 reads CASSPQRGPSYEQYF. CDR3 DNA sequence: TGCGCCAGCAGTCCCCAGCGGGGGCCTTCCTACGAGCAGTACTTC.